This T cell receptor (beta chain) was found in a study of blood T cell repertoires in COVID-19 (dated by TCRdb to 2020 to 2021). Regarding the research as a whole: Samples from collaborators originated in the United States, Italy and Spain and spanned both the acute and convalescent phases of COVID-19. The material from the prospective study consisted of cDNA or gDNA derived from T cells, B-cell-depleted T cells, or PBMCs. Subjects who had been exposed to COVID-19, were actively infected with it, or had recovered from it provided the deeply sampled blood TCRbeta repertoires that made up the dataset. The repertoires were released in a freely available public database intended as a resource for research on the immune response to SARS-CoV-2. The samples were drawn from the first 160 participants of the ongoing ImmuneRACE study and from 1,254 subjects provided by 6 global collaborators. Sample metadata almost always included a de-identified subject ID, COVID-19 status, age in years and sex. Where available, HLA class I and class II types were taken from metadata supplied by the sample provider and were not determined by assay-based typing.

Whole blood was collected in K2EDTA tubes by collaborating institutions according to the institutions' own protocols. For TCRbeta analysis, collaborators shipped samples as frozen whole blood, isolated PBMCs, or DNA extracted from either of those sample types. After removal of 6 bases from V and 5 bases from J, the junction retains 9 bases not matched to a gene. Reading from cysteine to phenylalanine, the CDR3 counts 14 amino acids. Only the CDR3 region is kept as DNA, spanning 42 bases read in frame from base 1. The germline V gene gives CDR1 as SGHRS and CDR2 as YFSETQ. To note about this clone: Its antigen specificity is not known. No base quality information exists; no much larger clone differs at one position.

General conclusions and limits of the study: The quantity of clinical and demographic metadata differed by source and by participant and was supplied without curation.

The immunoSEQ Assay, a bias-controlled multiplex PCR, was used to amplify TCRbeta CDR3 regions from genomic DNA. As for how the authors treated the data: Nucleated cell counts per sample were estimated from amplification of reference gene primers within the assay. To quantify the absolute abundance of each unique TCRbeta CDR3 rearrangement, sequence reads were collapsed and filtered. For each sample, productive Simpson clonality was calculated by taking the square root of Simpson's diversity index across productive rearrangements. What TCRdb holds here is the immuneACCESS table cut down to in-frame rearrangements. Part of the clones is not present; checked against another copy, under half of the missing clones reflect an unresolved V gene, and the others are unexplained. V, J and clone size derive from that table, while D and trimming were established from the DNA sequence. The sample contains around 76,000 clones, around 80% of them found a single time. The leading ten clones occupy 28% of the sample.

The origin of this receptor is a woman older than 75 with active or convalescent COVID-19. The receptor chain draws on TRBV5-1 and TRBJ2-7, and TRBD1 matches 9 of the central bases. The sequenced material came from peripheral blood. The CDR3 here reads CASTSTGGEDEQYF. The bases are TGCGCCAGCACCTCTACAGGGGGCGAGGACGAGCAGTACTTC.